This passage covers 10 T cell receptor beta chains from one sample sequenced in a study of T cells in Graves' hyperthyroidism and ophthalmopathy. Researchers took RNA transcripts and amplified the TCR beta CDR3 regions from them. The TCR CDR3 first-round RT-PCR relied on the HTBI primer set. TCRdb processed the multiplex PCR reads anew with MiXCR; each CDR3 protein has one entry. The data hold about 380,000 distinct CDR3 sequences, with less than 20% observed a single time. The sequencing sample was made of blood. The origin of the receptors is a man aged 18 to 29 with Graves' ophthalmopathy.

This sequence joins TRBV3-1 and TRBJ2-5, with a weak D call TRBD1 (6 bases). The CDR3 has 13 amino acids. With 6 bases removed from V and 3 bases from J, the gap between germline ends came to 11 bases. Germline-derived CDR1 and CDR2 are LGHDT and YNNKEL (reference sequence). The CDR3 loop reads CASRGAGEETQYF. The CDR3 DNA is TGTGCCAGCAGGGGGGCTGGGGAAGAGACCCAGTACTTC.

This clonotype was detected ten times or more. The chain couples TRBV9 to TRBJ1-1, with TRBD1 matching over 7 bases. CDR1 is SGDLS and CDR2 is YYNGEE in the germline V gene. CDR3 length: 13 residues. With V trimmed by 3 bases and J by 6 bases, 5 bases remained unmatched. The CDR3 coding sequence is TGTGCCAGCAGCGCCACAGGGGCCCCTGAAGCTTTCTTT. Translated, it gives CASSATGAPEAFF. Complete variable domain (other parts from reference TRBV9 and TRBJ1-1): DSGVTQTPKHLITATGQRVTLRCSPRSGDLSVYWYQQSLDQGLQFLIQYYNGEERAKGNILERFSAQQFPDLHSELNLSSLELGDSALYFCASSATGAPEAFFGQGTRLTVV.

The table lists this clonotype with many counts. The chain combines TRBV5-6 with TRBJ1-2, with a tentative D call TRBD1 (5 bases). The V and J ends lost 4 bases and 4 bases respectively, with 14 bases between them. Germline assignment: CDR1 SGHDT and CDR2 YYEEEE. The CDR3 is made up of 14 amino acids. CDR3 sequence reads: CASSRGTVFYGYTF. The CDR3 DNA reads TGTGCCAGCAGCCGCGGGACCGTTTTCTATGGCTACACCTTC.

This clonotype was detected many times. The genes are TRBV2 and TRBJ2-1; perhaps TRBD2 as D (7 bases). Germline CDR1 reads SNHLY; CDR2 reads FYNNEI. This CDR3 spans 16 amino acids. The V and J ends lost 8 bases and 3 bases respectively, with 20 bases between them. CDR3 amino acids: CASPSVGRGDYNEQFF. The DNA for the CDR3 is TGTGCCAGCCCCTCTGTAGGGAGGGGGGACTACAATGAGCAGTTCTTC.

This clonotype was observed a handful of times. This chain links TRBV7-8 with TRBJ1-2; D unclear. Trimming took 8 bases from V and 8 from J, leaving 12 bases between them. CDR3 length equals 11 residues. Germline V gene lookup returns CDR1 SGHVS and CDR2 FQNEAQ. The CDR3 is CASGEPFGYTF. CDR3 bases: TGTGCCAGCGGCGAGCCCTTCGGCTACACCTTC.

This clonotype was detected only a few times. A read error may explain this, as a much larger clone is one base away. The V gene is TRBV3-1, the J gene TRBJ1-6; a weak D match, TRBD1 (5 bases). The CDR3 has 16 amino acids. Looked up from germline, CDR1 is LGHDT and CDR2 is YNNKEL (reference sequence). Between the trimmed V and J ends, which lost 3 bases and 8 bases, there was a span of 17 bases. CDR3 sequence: CASSHGASGEHSPLHF. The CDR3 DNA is TGTGCCAGCAGCCATGGGGCCTCCGGAGAGCATTCACCCCTCCACTTT.

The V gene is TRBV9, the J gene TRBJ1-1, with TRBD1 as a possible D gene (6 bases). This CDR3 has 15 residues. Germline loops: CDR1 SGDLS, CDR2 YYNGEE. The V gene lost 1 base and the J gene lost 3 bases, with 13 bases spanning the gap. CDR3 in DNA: TGTGCCAGCAGCGTAACAGGGTCCGGTGACACTGAAGCTTTCTTT. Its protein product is CASSVTGSGDTEAFF.

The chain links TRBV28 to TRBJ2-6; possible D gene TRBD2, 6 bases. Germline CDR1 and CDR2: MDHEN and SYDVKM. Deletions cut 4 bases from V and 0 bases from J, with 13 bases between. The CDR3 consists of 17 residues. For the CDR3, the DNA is TGTGCCAGCAGTTCGCGGGGAGTCCGCTCTGGGGCCAACGTCCTGACTTTC. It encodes CASSSRGVRSGANVLTF.

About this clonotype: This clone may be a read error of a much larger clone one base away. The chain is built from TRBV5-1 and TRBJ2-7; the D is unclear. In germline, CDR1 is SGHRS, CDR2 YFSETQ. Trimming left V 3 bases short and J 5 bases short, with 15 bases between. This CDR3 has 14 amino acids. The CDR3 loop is CASSWKSGPHEQYF. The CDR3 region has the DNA TGCGCCAGCAGCTGGAAAAGTGGCCCCCACGAGCAGTACTTC.

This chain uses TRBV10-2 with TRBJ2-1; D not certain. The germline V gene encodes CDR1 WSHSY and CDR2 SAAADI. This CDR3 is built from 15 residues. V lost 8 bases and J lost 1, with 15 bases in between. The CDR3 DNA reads TGCGCCAGCGCCGAGCAGGTCTATTCCTACAATGAGCAGTTCTTC. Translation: CASAEQVYSYNEQFF.